This is a list of T cell receptor beta chains from one sample in a study of cytomegalovirus exposure and HLA in healthy donors. Data came from immunoSEQ multiplex PCR; TCRdb stores just in-frame clones and leaves some out. Seen here are about 170,000 clones, approximately 89% observed once, and the top ten hold around 10%. Material for sequencing was PBMCs. These receptors all stem from a woman aged 18-35 years in good health and CMV-seropositive. Both conserved end residues are part of each CDR3. Each record gives: J gene, clone size, V gene, D gene, CDR3 protein, CDR3 DNA. A D gene is named only where the DNA matches it firmly. Some rows mark clone size as missing; the rest say once, few, many or name a class of expanded clone.

>TRBJ2-5|.|TRBV7-6|TRBD1
CASSSTDRSGETQYF
TGTGCCAGCAGCTCAACGGACAGGTCAGGCGAGACCCAGTACTTC
>TRBJ2-2|.|TRBV18|TRBD1
CASSPGQGSTGELFF
TGTGCCAGCTCACCGGGACAGGGGTCCACCGGGGAGCTGTTTTTT
>TRBJ2-2|.|TRBV19|TRBD2
CASSLAGALIGELFF
TGTGCCAGTAGCCTAGCGGGAGCACTCATCGGGGAGCTGTTTTTT
>TRBJ2-3|.|TRBV5-1|TRBD2
CASTPLVGGSFDTQYF
TGCGCCAGCACTCCCCTCGTGGGAGGGTCCTTTGATACGCAGTATTTT
>TRBJ2-1|.|TRBV7-6|.
CASSLNFAPLGEQFF
TGTGCCAGCAGCTTAAATTTTGCGCCCCTCGGTGAGCAGTTCTTC
>TRBJ1-5|.|TRBV4-1|TRBD1
CASSPIGAPGQFGRSSNQPQHF
TGCGCCAGCAGCCCAATCGGCGCACCGGGACAGTTTGGAAGAAGTAGCAATCAGCCCCAGCATTTT
>TRBJ2-5|.|TRBV5-1|TRBD2
CASSWTSGSPETQYF
TGCGCCAGCAGCTGGACTAGCGGGAGTCCGGAGACCCAGTACTTC
>TRBJ2-3|.|TRBV27|.
CASSPSGGTTDTQYF
TGTGCCAGCAGTCCCTCCGGGGGAACTACAGATACGCAGTATTTT
>TRBJ2-7|.|TRBV28|.
CASSFRDTSYEQYF
TGTGCCAGCAGTTTCCGGGACACCTCCTACGAGCAGTACTTC
>TRBJ2-4|.|TRBV29-1|.
CSGRDKAKNIQYF
TGCAGCGGACGGGACAAAGCCAAAAACATTCAGTACTTC
>TRBJ1-2|once|TRBV5-6|TRBD1
CASRTPGGGDGYTF
TGTGCCAGCAGGACGCCAGGGGGCGGAGATGGCTACACCTTC
>TRBJ2-5|.|TRBV18|TRBD2
CASSPQRDSHPETQYF
TGTGCCAGCTCACCACAGCGGGACTCCCACCCAGAGACCCAGTACTTC
>TRBJ2-5|.|TRBV28|.
CASSSYLTGEKTQYF
TGTGCCAGCAGCTCCTATTTAACGGGGGAGAAGACCCAGTACTTC
>TRBJ2-3|.|TRBV5-6|TRBD1
CASIWTGGTDTQYF
TGTGCCAGTATTTGGACAGGCGGCACAGATACGCAGTATTTT
>TRBJ2-1|.|TRBV5-1|.
CASSLAPGGYNEQFF
TGCGCCAGCAGCTTGGCGCCGGGTGGTTACAATGAGCAGTTCTTC
>TRBJ2-5|.|TRBV2|TRBD2
CASSDQLAGEETQYF
TGTGCCAGCAGTGACCAACTAGCGGGAGAGGAGACCCAGTACTTC
>TRBJ1-2|once|TRBV5-1|TRBD1
CASSPRQDRGYTF
TGCGCCAGCAGCCCCAGACAGGACAGGGGCTACACCTTC
>TRBJ2-1|.|TRBV4-3|.
CASSQDTGTDEQFF
TGCGCCAGCAGCCAAGATACAGGGACCGATGAGCAGTTCTTC
>TRBJ1-2|.|TRBV5-1|TRBD1
CASSAGQGVLHGYTF
TGCGCCAGCAGCGCGGGACAGGGGGTTTTACACGGCTACACCTTC
>TRBJ2-2|.|TRBV10-2|.
CASSDYRTDNTGELFF
TGCGCCAGCAGTGATTACCGGACAGACAACACCGGGGAGCTGTTTTTT
>TRBJ2-7|.|TRBV29-1|TRBD2
CSVIPIAGTYEQYF
TGCAGCGTGATCCCCATAGCGGGGACCTACGAGCAGTACTTC
>TRBJ2-2|.|TRBV27|.
CASSWIGSTGELFF
TGTGCCAGCAGTTGGATCGGGAGTACCGGGGAGCTGTTTTTT
>TRBJ2-5|.|TRBV27|TRBD2
CASRPGLAGAYQETQYF
TGTGCCAGCAGACCGGGACTAGCGGGAGCATACCAAGAGACCCAGTACTTC
>TRBJ1-2|.|TRBV7-2|TRBD1
CASSLQGGAVKDGYTF
TGTGCCAGCAGTTTACAAGGGGGCGCAGTTAAGGATGGCTACACCTTC
>TRBJ1-1|.|TRBV2|TRBD1
CASSDGQGGVAFF
TGTGCCAGCAGTGATGGACAGGGTGGTGTAGCTTTCTTT
>TRBJ1-2|few|TRBV2|.
CASSEAMQGYTF
TGTGCCAGCAGTGAAGCGATGCAGGGCTACACCTTC
>TRBJ2-1|.|TRBV10-3|TRBD2
CAISEPGLAGSSYNEQFF
TGTGCCATCAGTGAGCCGGGACTAGCGGGTAGCTCCTACAATGAGCAGTTCTTC
>TRBJ2-1|.|TRBV29-1|TRBD2
CSVVPLTSARDEQFF
TGCAGCGTTGTTCCTCTGACTAGCGCGCGGGATGAGCAGTTCTTC
>TRBJ2-1|.|TRBV7-3|.
CASSLTQGLYNEQFF
TGTGCCAGCAGCTTAACACAGGGCCTCTACAATGAGCAGTTCTTC
>TRBJ2-6|.|TRBV11-2|.
CASSPGPSGANVLTF
TGTGCCAGCAGCCCGGGTCCTTCTGGGGCCAACGTCCTGACTTTC
>TRBJ1-2|.|TRBV10-3|.
CAISAMEGDVYGYTF
TGTGCCATCAGCGCCATGGAGGGAGACGTGTATGGCTACACCTTC
>TRBJ2-7|.|TRBV7-9|TRBD1
CASSLEGGTGEVF
TGTGCCAGCAGCTTAGAAGGCGGGACAGGGGAGGTCTTC
>TRBJ2-5|.|TRBV5-4|TRBD1
CASSSKDRAETQYF
TGTGCCAGCAGCTCGAAGGACAGGGCGGAGACCCAGTACTTC